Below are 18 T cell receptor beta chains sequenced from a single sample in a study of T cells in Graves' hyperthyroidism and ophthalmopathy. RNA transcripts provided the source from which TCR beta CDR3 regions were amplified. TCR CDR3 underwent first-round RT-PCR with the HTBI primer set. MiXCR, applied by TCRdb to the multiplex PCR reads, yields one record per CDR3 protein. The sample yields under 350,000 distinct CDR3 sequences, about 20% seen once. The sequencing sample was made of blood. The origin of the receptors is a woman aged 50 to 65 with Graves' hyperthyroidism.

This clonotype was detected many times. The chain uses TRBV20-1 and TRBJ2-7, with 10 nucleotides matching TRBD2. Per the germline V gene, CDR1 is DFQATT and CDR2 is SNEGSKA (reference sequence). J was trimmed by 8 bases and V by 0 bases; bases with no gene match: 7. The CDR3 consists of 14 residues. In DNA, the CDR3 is TGCAGTGCTAGAGATGGAAGCGGGAGGGAGCAGCAGTACTTC. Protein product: CSARDGSGREQQYF.

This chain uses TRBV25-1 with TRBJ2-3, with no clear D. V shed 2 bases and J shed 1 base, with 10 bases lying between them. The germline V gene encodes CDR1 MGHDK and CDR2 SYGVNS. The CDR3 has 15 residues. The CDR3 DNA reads TGTGCCAGCAGTGAACCAGGAAGGGGCACAGATACGCAGTATTTT. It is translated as CASSEPGRGTDTQYF.

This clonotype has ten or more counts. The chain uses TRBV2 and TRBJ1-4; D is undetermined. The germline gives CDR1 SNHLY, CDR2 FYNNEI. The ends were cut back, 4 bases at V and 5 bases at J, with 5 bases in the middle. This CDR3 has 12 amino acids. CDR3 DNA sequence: TGTGCCAGCAGTGTCCCAAATGAAAAACTGTTTTTT. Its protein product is CASSVPNEKLFF.

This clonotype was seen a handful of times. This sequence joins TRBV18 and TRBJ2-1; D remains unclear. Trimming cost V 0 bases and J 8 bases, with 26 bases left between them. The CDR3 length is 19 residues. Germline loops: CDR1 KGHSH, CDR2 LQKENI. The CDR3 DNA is TGTGCCAGCTCACCACCCACGACAAATTATCCTCCAGCCCCCGATGAGCAGTTCTTC. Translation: CASSPPTTNYPPAPDEQFF. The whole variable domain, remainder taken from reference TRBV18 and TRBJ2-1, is NAGVMQNPRHLVRRRGQEARLRCSPMKGHSHVYWYRQLPEEGLKFMVYLQKENIIDESGMPKERFSAEFPKEGPSILRIQQVVRGDSAAYFCASSPPTTNYPPAPDEQFFGPGTRLTVL.

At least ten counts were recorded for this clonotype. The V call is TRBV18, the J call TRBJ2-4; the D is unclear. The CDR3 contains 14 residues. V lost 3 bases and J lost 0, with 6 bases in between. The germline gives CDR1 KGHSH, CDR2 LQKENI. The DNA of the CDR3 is TGTGCCAGCTCACCCTCCGTAGCCAAAAACATTCAGTACTTC. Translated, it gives CASSPSVAKNIQYF.

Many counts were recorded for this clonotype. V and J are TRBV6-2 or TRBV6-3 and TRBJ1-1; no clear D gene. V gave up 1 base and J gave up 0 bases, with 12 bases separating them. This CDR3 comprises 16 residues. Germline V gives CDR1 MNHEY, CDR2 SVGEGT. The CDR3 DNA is TGTGCCAGCAGTTACTTGGGAGGAGGCATGAACACTGAAGCTTTCTTT. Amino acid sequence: CASSYLGGGMNTEAFF.

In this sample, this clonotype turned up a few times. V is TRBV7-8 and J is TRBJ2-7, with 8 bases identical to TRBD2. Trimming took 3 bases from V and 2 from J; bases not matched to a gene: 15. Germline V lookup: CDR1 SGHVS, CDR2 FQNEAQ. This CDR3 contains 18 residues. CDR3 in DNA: TGTGCCAGCAGCTTTTCTAATTTTGTAGCGGGGCCCCCCTACGAGCAGTACTTC. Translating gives CASSFSNFVAGPPYEQYF.

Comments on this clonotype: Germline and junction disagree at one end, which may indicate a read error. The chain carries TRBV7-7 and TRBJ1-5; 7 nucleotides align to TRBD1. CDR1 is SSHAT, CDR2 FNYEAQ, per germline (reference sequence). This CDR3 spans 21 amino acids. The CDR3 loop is CASSLALPGRRERGRNQPQHF. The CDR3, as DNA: TGTGCTAGCAGCTTAGCGCTCCCGGGACGGAGAGAAAGGGGGCGAAATCAGCCCCAACATTTT.

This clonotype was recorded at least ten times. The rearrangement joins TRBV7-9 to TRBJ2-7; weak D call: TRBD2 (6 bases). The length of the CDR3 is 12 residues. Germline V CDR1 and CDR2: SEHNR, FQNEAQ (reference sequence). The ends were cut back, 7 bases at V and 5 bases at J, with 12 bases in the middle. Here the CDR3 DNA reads TGTGCCAGCACCGGAGGAGGGGACGAGCAGTACGTC. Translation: CASTGGGDEQYV.

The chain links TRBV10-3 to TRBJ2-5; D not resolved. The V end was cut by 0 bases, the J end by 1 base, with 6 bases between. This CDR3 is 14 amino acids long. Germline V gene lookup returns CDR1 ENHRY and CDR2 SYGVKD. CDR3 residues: CAISESQIQETQYF. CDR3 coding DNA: TGTGCCATCAGTGAGTCCCAGATCCAAGAGACCCAGTACTTC.

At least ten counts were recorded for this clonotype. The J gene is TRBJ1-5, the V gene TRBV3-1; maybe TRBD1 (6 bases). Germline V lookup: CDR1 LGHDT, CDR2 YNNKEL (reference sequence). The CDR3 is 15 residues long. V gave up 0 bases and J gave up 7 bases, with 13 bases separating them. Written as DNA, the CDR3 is TGTGCCAGCAGCCAAGATGGGGGGGCAGGACAGCCCCAGCATTTT. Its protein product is CASSQDGGAGQPQHF. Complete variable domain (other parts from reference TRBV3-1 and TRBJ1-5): DTAVSQTPKYLVTQMGNDKSIKCEQNLGHDTMYWYKQDSKKFLKIMFSYNNKELIINETVPNRFSPKSPDKAHLNLHINSLELGDSAVYFCASSQDGGAGQPQHFGDGTRLSIL.

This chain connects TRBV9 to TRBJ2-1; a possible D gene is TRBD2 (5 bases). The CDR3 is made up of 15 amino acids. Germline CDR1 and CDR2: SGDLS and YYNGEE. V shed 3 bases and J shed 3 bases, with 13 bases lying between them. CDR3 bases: TGTGCCAGCAGCGAGAGCGGAAGAGACTACAATGAGCAGTTCTTC. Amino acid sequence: CASSESGRDYNEQFF.

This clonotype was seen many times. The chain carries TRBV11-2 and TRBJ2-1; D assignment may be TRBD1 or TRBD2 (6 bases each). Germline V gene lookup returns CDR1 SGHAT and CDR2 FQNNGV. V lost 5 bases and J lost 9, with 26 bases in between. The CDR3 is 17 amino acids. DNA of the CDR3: TGTGCCAGCAGCCCCACCTTCGGAGGGGGGAAAATTGTTGAGCAGTTCTTC. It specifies CASSPTFGGGKIVEQFF.

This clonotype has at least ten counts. The CDR3 nucleotides read TGTGCCAGCTCACCGTCGGCGGGGGCAGGGACCTACGAGCAGTACTTC. Residues: CASSPSAGAGTYEQYF. V and J are TRBV18 and TRBJ2-7, with D possibly being TRBD2 (7 bases). Germline-derived CDR1 and CDR2 are KGHSH and LQKENI. The CDR3 is made up of 16 amino acids. The germline V and J ends were trimmed by 3 bases and 2 bases, with 17 bases remaining between them.

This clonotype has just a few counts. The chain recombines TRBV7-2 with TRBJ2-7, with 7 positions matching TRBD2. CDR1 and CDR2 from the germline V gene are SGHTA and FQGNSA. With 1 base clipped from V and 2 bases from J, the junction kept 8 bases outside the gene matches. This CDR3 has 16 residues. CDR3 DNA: TGTGCCAGCAGCTTAGGGCCTAGCGGACTAACCTACGAGCAGTACGTC. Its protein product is CASSLGPSGLTYEQYV.

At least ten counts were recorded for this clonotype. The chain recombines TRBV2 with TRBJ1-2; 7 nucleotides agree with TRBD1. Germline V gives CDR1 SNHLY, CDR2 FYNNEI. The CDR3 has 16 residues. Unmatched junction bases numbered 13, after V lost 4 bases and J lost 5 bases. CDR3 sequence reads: CASSAREGGQRYGYTF. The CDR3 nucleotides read TGTGCCAGCAGTGCCAGGGAAGGGGGACAGAGGTATGGCTACACCTTC. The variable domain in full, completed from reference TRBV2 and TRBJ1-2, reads EPEVTQTPSHQVTQMGQEVILRCVPISNHLYFYWYRQILGQKVEFLVSFYNNEISEKSEIFDDQFSVERPDGSNFTLKIRSTKLEDSAMYFCASSAREGGQRYGYTFGSGTRLTVV.

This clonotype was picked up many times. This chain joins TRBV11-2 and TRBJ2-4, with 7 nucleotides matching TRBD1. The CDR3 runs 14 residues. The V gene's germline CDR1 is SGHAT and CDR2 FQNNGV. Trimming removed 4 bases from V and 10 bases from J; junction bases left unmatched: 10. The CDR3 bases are TGTGCCAGCAGCTACCGACAGGGTATTAGAATTCAGTACTTC. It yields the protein CASSYRQGIRIQYF. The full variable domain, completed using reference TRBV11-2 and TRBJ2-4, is EAGVAQSPRYKIIEKRQSVAFWCNPISGHATLYWYQQILGQGPKLLIQFQNNGVVDDSQLPKDRFSAERLKGVDSTLKIQPAKLEDSAVYLCASSYRQGIRIQYFGAGTRLSVL.

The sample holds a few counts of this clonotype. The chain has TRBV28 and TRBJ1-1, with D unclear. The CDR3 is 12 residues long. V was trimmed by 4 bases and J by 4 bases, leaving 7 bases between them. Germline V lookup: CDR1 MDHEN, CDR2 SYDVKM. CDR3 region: CASSSTPTEAFF. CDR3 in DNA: TGTGCCAGCAGTTCGACCCCCACTGAAGCTTTCTTT.